This is a list of T cell receptor beta chains from one sample in a study of blood T cell repertoires in COVID-19. Produced via immunoSEQ multiplex PCR; TCRdb's table is partial and in-frame only. This table holds roughly 220,000 clones, approximately 92% found once. The material sequenced was PBMCs or T cells enriched from blood (not recorded which). These receptors were collected from a woman between 18 and 29 years old in a cohort exposed to, infected with or recovered from COVID-19 (not recorded which). The CDR3 runs from the conserved cysteine through the conserved F or W. D genes are given only for firm matches. The size field is filled for only some rows; it gives once, few, many or a size class.

TRBJ2-1 TRBV14 TRBD2 once TGTGCCAGCAGCCGACGGACTAGCGGGGGGTCGAATGAGCAGTTCTTC CASSRRTSGGSNEQFF
TRBJ2-1 TRBV19 - - TGTGCCAGTAGTCTTGGCCGACTGGGAGATGAGCAGTTCTTC CASSLGRLGDEQFF
TRBJ2-7 TRBV19 - - TGTGCCAGTAGTTTTGACACGCCATCCTACGAGCAGTACTTC CASSFDTPSYEQYF
TRBJ1-1 TRBV25-1 TRBD1 - TGTGCCAGCAGTAAAGTACGCGGGACAGGGCTCCAGAACACTGAAGCTTTCTTT CASSKVRGTGLQNTEAFF
TRBJ1-3 TRBV4-1 - - TGCGCCAGCAGCCAGGGCCCGAGGCGGGGAGTTCGAGGAAACACCATATATTTT CASSQGPRRGVRGNTIYF
TRBJ1-3 TRBV5-1 - - TGCGCCAGCAGACAGACAGGCGCTCTCTCTGGAAACACCATATATTTT CASRQTGALSGNTIYF
TRBJ1-6 TRBV18 - - TGTGCCAGCTCACAACTTGATTCACCCCTCCACTTT CASSQLDSPLHF
TRBJ1-2 TRBV19 - few TGTGCCAGTAGTATAGAGTGGCCGACGGGCTATGGCTACACCTTC CASSIEWPTGYGYTF
TRBJ2-1 TRBV11-3 - - TGTGCCAGCAGCCCGGACTACCAAAATGAGCAGTTCTTC CASSPDYQNEQFF
TRBJ2-2 TRBV9 - - TGTGCCAGCAGCCCTTCAATCGGTGGCGGGGAGCTGTTTTTT CASSPSIGGGELFF
TRBJ1-5 TRBV5-6 - - TGTGCCAGCAGCCTGAGGAGGGACGAGCCCCAGCATTTT CASSLRRDEPQHF
TRBJ1-2 TRBV28 - - TGTGCCAGCAGTTTGAGGGCAGAATATGGCTACACCTTC CASSLRAEYGYTF
TRBJ2-7 TRBV5-4 TRBD1 - TGTGCCAGCAGCTCCCGGACAGGGAGCTACGAGCAGTACTTC CASSSRTGSYEQYF
TRBJ2-1 TRBV7-7 - - TGTGCTAGCAGCCCAGGTTGGGAGCGATACAATGAGCAGTTCTTC CASSPGWERYNEQFF
TRBJ1-4 TRBV27 TRBD1 - TGTGCCAGCAGTACCGTGGAACAGGGGCCCGGAAAACTGTTTTTT CASSTVEQGPGKLFF
TRBJ2-7 TRBV10-3 - - TGTGCCATCAGTAGAGATGGTTACGAGCAGTACTTC CAISRDGYEQYF
TRBJ2-5 TRBV7-7 - - TGTGCCAGCAGCCCTGGGAGCTGGGTGGAGACCCAGTACTTC CASSPGSWVETQYF
TRBJ2-1 TRBV15 - once TGTGCCACCAGCAGAGCCGGGGGAAATGAGCAGTTCTTC CATSRAGGNEQFF
TRBJ2-2 TRBV5-1 TRBD1 - TGCGCCAGCAGACCGGGACAGGACGGGGAGCTGTTTTTT CASRPGQDGELFF
TRBJ1-1 TRBV2 - - TGTGCCAGCAAAGGACAGATAAACACTGAAGCTTTCTTT CASKGQINTEAFF
TRBJ2-1 TRBV30 TRBD2 - TGTGCCTGGAGTAGGCTAGCGGGAACTAATGAGCAGTTCTTC CAWSRLAGTNEQFF
TRBJ1-4 TRBV4-2 TRBD1 - TGTGCCAGCAGCCAAGGAGCCGGGACAGGGAATGAAAAACTGTTTTTT CASSQGAGTGNEKLFF
TRBJ2-5 TRBV6-6 TRBD1 - TGTGCCACACAGGACAGGGGAAGGGTGGAGACCCAGTACTTC CATQDRGRVETQYF
TRBJ1-5 TRBV25-1 - - TGTGCCAGCAGTGGGGGGGGGTTTAGCAATCAGCCCCAGCATTTT CASSGGGFSNQPQHF
TRBJ1-4 TRBV3-1/TRBV3-2 - - TGTGCCAGCAGCCAAATCGGGGGATGGCGGAACGAAAAACTGTTTTTT CASSQIGGWRNEKLFF
TRBJ1-2 TRBV6-5 - - TGTGCCAGCAGTTACTCAACTCGAACAGGGAACTATGGCTACACCTTC CASSYSTRTGNYGYTF
TRBJ2-3 TRBV10-3 TRBD1 - TGTGCCATCAGTGAGTGGGCAGGGGGTTCACTCGGTACAGATACGCAGTATTTT CAISEWAGGSLGTDTQYF
TRBJ1-1 TRBV15 - - TGTGCCACCAGCAGAGATCCATTTAACACTGAAGCTTTCTTT CATSRDPFNTEAFF
TRBJ1-1 TRBV7-8 - once TGTGCCAGCAGCTACGGCGGGTCCGGGGGGCGAGCTTTCTTT CASSYGGSGGRAFF
TRBJ2-7 TRBV29-1 - - TGCAGCGTTGTCCTACAGGGAAGAGAGCAGTACTTC CSVVLQGREQYF
TRBJ1-6 TRBV27 - - TGTGCCAGCAGTTTGGGGGCTGGGGGAGGGATGAATTCACCCCTCCACTTT CASSLGAGGGMNSPLHF
TRBJ2-7 TRBV5-1 TRBD2 - TGCGCCAGCAGCTTGGAAGCGACTAGCGGGAGGGCTTACGAGCAGTACTTC CASSLEATSGRAYEQYF
TRBJ1-5 TRBV12-3/TRBV12-4 TRBD1 - TGTGCCAGCAGTGGACAGGGGAATCAGCCCCAGCATTTT CASSGQGNQPQHF
TRBJ1-2 TRBV9 - once TGTGCCAGCAGCCCCCGAGCGGGGGGAGCCTATGGCTACACCTTC CASSPRAGGAYGYTF
TRBJ1-2 TRBV6-5 - - TGTGCCAGCACCCTAATCGGGGGGAAGGATGGCTACACCTTC CASTLIGGKDGYTF
TRBJ2-7 TRBV7-8 TRBD2 - TGTGCCAGCAGCGTCGGGACTAGCCGGGACGAGCAGTACTTC CASSVGTSRDEQYF
TRBJ1-5 TRBV5-5 - - TGTGCCAGCAGCTTAGAGGGGGGGCTGCAGCCCCAGCATTTT CASSLEGGLQPQHF
TRBJ1-2 TRBV5-1 - - TGCGCCAGCAGCTTGGCAGGGGTTGACTATGGCTACACCTTC CASSLAGVDYGYTF
TRBJ2-3 TRBV18 TRBD2 - TGTGCCAGCTCACCTCGGGGGGACTTGAGCACAGATACGCAGTATTTT CASSPRGDLSTDTQYF
TRBJ2-7 TRBV5-1 TRBD1 - TGCGCCAGCAGCCGGGACAGGGAGGGGAGATACGAGCAGTACTTC CASSRDREGRYEQYF
TRBJ2-3 TRBV7-3 - - TGTGCCAGCAGCCCTTCTCCCACAGATACGCAGTATTTT CASSPSPTDTQYF